This TCR beta chain was found in a study of blood T cell repertoires in COVID-19. Overall study: Researchers got acute and convalescent COVID-19 samples from the United States, Italy and Spain. In each case, the material was cDNA or gDNA derived from T cells, B-cell-depleted T cells, or PBMCs.

A single count supports this clone. Original data processing: Cell counts per sample came from amplifying reference gene primers. Clones were read by immunoSEQ multiplex PCR, and TCRdb kept only the in-frame ones, dropping some. That table supplies the V and J calls and clone size; D and trimming were determined from the DNA. Here the sample spans 150,000 or so clones, 75% to 90% being singletons. V was cut by 7 bases and J by 7 bases, with 16 bases left in between. This CDR3 spans 13 amino acids. In Cohort 3, a recovered donor had either two negative PCRs, clearance, or symptom resolution. Sequenced material: PBMCs or T cells enriched from blood (not recorded which). This TCR derives from a woman aged 50 to 65 who had recovered from COVID-19. The rearrangement joins TRBV12-3 or TRBV12-4 to TRBJ1-2; D perhaps matches TRBD1 (5 bases). This chain's CDR3 is CASKADLGGGYTF. In DNA form, the CDR3 reads TGTGCCAGCAAGGCGGACCTGGGGGGTGGCTACACCTTC.